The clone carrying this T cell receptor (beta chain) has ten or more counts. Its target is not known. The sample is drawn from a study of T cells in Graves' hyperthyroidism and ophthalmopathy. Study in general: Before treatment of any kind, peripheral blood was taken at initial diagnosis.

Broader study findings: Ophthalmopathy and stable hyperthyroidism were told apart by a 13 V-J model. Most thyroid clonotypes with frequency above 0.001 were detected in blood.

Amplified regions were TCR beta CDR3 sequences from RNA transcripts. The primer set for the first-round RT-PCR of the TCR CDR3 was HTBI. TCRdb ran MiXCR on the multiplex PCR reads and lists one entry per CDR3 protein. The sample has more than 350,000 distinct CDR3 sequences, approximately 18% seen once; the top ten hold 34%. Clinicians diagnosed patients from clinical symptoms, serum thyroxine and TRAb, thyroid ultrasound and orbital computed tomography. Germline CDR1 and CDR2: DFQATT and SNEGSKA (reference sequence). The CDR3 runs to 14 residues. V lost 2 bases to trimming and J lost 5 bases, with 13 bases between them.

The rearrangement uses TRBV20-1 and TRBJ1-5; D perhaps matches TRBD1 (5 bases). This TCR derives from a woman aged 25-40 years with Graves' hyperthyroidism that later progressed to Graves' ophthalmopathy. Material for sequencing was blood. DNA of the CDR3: TGCAGTGCTAGAAATCGGGGCGCGGATCAGCCCCAGCATTTT. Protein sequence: CSARNRGADQPQHF.